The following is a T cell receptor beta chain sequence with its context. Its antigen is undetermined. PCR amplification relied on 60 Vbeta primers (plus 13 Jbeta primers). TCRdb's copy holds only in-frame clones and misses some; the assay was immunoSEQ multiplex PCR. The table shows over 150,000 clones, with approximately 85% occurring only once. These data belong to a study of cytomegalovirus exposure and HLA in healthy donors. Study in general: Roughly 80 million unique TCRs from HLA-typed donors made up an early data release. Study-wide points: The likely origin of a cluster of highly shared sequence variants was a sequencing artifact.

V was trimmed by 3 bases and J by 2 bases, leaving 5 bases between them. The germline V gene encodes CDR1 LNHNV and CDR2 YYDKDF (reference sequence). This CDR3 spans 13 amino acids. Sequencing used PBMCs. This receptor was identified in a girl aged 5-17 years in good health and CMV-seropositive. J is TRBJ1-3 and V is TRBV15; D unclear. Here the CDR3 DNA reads TGTGCCACCAGCAGGCCGGCTGGAAACACCATATATTTT. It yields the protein CATSRPAGNTIYF.